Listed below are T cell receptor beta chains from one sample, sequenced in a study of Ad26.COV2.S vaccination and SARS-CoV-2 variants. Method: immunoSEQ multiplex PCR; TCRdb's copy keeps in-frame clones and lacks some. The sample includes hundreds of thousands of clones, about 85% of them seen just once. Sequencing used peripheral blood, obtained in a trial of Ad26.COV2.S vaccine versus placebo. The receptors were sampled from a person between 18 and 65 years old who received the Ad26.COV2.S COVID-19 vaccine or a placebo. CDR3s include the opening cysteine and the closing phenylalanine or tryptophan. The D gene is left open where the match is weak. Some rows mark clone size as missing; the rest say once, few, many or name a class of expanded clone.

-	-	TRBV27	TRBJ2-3	CASSNSPGARDTQYF	TGTGCCAGCAGTAATAGTCCAGGGGCGAGAGATACGCAGTATTTT
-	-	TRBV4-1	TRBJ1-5	CASSQVGQSNQPQHF	TGCGCCAGCAGCCAAGTAGGACAATCCAATCAGCCCCAGCATTTT
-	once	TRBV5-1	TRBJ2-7	CASRQGTYEQYF	TGCGCCAGCCGGCAGGGGACCTACGAGCAGTACTTC
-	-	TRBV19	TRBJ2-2	CASSIPWTDTGELFF	TGTGCCAGTAGTATCCCTTGGACGGACACCGGGGAGCTGTTTTTT
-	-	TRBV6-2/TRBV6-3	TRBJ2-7	CASSYSGPTYVKQYF	TGTGCCAGCAGTTACTCGGGGCCAACCTACGTCAAGCAGTACTTC
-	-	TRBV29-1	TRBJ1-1	CATLGTEAFF	TGCGCCACCCTAGGGACTGAAGCTTTCTTT
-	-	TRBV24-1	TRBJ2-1	CATSDLGSGYSYNEQFF	TGTGCCACCAGTGATTTGGGGTCAGGGTACTCCTACAATGAGCAGTTCTTC
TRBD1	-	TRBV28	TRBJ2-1	CASSDRQGAFNEQFF	TGTGCCAGCAGTGATCGACAGGGGGCGTTCAATGAGCAGTTCTTC
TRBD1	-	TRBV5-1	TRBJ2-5	CASSLNPPGQKETQYF	TGCGCCAGCAGTTTGAACCCTCCGGGACAGAAAGAGACCCAGTACTTC
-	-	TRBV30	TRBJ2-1	CAWRLTRPDEQFF	TGTGCCTGGAGACTAACCAGGCCCGATGAGCAGTTCTTC
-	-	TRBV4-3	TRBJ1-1	CASSRFRNTEAFF	TGCGCCAGCAGTAGGTTCCGGAACACTGAAGCTTTCTTT
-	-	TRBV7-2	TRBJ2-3	CASSLRITDTQYF	TGTGCCAGCAGCCTGAGGATCACAGATACGCAGTATTTT
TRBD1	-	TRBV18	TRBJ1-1	CASLVADRGPTEAFF	TGTGCCAGCCTCGTCGCTGACAGGGGGCCGACTGAAGCTTTCTTT
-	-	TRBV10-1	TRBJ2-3	CASSGQAVSDTQYF	TGCGCCAGCAGTGGACAGGCCGTCTCAGATACGCAGTATTTT
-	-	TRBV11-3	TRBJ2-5	CASGSGVGDAQYF	TGTGCCAGCGGGTCAGGGGTCGGGGATGCCCAGTACTTC
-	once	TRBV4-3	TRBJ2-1	CASSPPGYNEQFF	TGCGCCAGCAGCCCCCCAGGCTACAATGAGCAGTTCTTC
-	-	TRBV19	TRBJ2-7	CASSIATEGYEQYF	TGTGCCAGTAGTATAGCAACAGAGGGGTACGAGCAGTACTTC
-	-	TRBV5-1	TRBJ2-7	CASSLALVTYEQYF	TGCGCCAGCAGCTTGGCACTAGTGACCTACGAGCAGTACTTC
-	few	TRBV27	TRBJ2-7	CASSKEDSGYEQYF	TGTGCCAGCAGCAAGGAGGACAGTGGGTACGAGCAGTACTTC
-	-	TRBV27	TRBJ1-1	CASSSHNTGLVAFF	TGTGCCAGCAGTTCCCATAACACAGGGTTGGTAGCTTTCTTT
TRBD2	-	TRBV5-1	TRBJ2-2	CASSPARTSGRAFSGELFF	TGCGCCAGCAGCCCGGCCAGGACTAGCGGGAGGGCGTTTTCCGGGGAGCTGTTTTTT
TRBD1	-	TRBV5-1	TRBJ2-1	CASSLGQFSSYNEQFF	TGCGCCAGCAGCCTGGGACAGTTCAGCTCCTACAATGAGCAGTTCTTC
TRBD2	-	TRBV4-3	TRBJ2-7	CASSQASGGFHEQYF	TGCGCCAGCAGCCAAGCTAGCGGGGGGTTCCACGAGCAGTACTTC
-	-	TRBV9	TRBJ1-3	CASTLSSGNTIYF	TGTGCCAGCACCCTTTCCTCTGGAAACACCATATATTTT
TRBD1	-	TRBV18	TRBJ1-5	CASSHQDRDRNQPQHF	TGTGCCAGCTCACACCAAGACAGGGACCGCAATCAGCCCCAGCATTTT
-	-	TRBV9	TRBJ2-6	CASSPVRLGANVLTF	TGTGCCAGCAGTCCGGTCAGGCTCGGGGCCAACGTCCTGACTTTC
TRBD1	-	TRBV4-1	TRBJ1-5	CASSPQGAQPQHF	TGCGCCAGCAGCCCACAGGGGGCTCAGCCCCAGCATTTT
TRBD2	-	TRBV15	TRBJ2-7	CATSRVAGGGISEQYF	TGTGCCACCAGCAGAGTAGCGGGGGGCGGGATTAGCGAGCAGTACTTC